One and the same sample provided the 21 T cell receptor beta chains below, sequenced in a study of shared T cell receptors in the human thymus. Clones were sequenced by immunoSEQ multiplex PCR, and TCRdb holds only the in-frame ones, with some missing. The data contain about 660,000 clones, about 90% of them singletons. The same data also went into a second study, on human thymus T cells.

Material for sequencing was thymocytes. Receptors originate from a boy in the first two years of life with a congenital heart defect.

The chain has TRBV5-1 and TRBJ2-2; D perhaps matches TRBD1 (5 bases). The length of the CDR3 is 18 residues. V gave up 3 bases and J gave up 0 bases, with 18 bases separating them. CDR1 and CDR2 from the germline V gene are SGHRS and YFSETQ. The CDR3 reads CASSWTDAGNANTGELFF. CDR3 DNA: TGCGCCAGCAGCTGGACCGACGCAGGGAACGCGAACACCGGGGAGCTGTTTTTT.

The chain recombines TRBV5-1 with TRBJ2-5, with 8 bases that match TRBD2. The V and J ends lost 2 bases and 3 bases, in that order; junction bases with no gene match: 9. CDR1 and CDR2 (germline): SGHRS, YFSETQ. The CDR3 spans 16 residues. The CDR3 coding sequence is TGCGCCAGCAGCTTCTTTGCGGGACTAGAAAAAGAGACCCAGTACTTC. This codes for CASSFFAGLEKETQYF.

The rearrangement joins TRBV5-1 to TRBJ2-1, with D possibly matching TRBD2 (7 bases). In germline, CDR1 is SGHRS, CDR2 YFSETQ. This CDR3 contains 17 residues. V was cut by 2 bases and J by 4 bases, with 19 bases left in between. CDR3 nucleotides: TGCGCCAGCAGCTTCTCCCTAGGGGGGGCCAATTACAATGAGCAGTTCTTC. This gives the protein CASSFSLGGANYNEQFF. The complete variable domain, with remaining parts taken from reference TRBV5-1 and TRBJ2-1, reads KAGVTQTPRYLIKTRGQQVTLSCSPISGHRSVSWYQQTPGQGLQFLFEYFSETQRNKGNFPGRFSGRQFSNSRSEMNVSTLELGDSALYLCASSFSLGGANYNEQFFGPGTRLTVL.

The chain employs TRBV28 and TRBJ2-7; 8 bases are shared with TRBD1. CDR1 and CDR2 (germline): MDHEN, SYDVKM. The length of the CDR3 is 12 residues. V was pared by 7 bases and J by 7 bases, with 6 bases of the junction left unmatched. CDR3 loop: CASTATGEEQYF. CDR3 bases: TGTGCCAGCACAGCGACAGGGGAAGAGCAGTACTTC.

The gene calls are TRBV28 and TRBJ1-2; the match to TRBD1 covers 9 bases. CDR1 and CDR2 from the germline V gene are MDHEN and SYDVKM. There are 14 residues in the CDR3. Losses at the gene ends were 3 bases for V and 4 bases for J; bases not matched to a gene: 3. The CDR3 DNA reads as TGTGCCAGCAGTTTCGAGGGACAGGGCTATGGCTACACCTTC. Translated, it gives CASSFEGQGYGYTF.

J is TRBJ1-5 and V is TRBV4-1, with TRBD1 matching 12 bases. Germline loops: CDR1 MGHRA, CDR2 YSYEKL. This CDR3 contains 21 residues. V shed 0 bases, J shed 0 bases, and the junction held 12 bases outside the gene matches. This chain's CDR3 is CASSQDQFLGQGALSNQPQHF. Written as DNA, the CDR3 is TGCGCCAGCAGCCAAGACCAATTTCTGGGACAGGGGGCTCTTAGCAATCAGCCCCAGCATTTT.

This clone was seen just once. The chain recombines TRBV15 with TRBJ2-7, with D perhaps matching TRBD1 (6 bases). The CDR3 spans 17 residues. V was shortened by 2 bases and J by 0 bases, with 17 bases between the two germline ends. In germline, CDR1 is LNHNV, CDR2 YYDKDF (reference sequence). CDR3 sequence: CATSRSTPDRFSYEQYF. DNA for the CDR3: TGTGCCACCAGCAGATCTACCCCCGACAGGTTCTCCTACGAGCAGTACTTC.

The chain carries TRBV14 and TRBJ1-6, with D unresolved. This CDR3 spans 17 amino acids. CDR1 and CDR2 (germline): SGHDN, FVKESK. V was shortened by 0 bases and J by 9 bases, with 18 bases between the two germline ends. The DNA of the CDR3 is TGTGCCAGCAGCCAAGAAGATTCCCCGGGGATCGGTTCACCCCTCCACTTT. Encoded protein: CASSQEDSPGIGSPLHF.

This clone has only one observation. This sequence joins TRBV4-3 and TRBJ2-7, with TRBD1 matching over 10 bases. The germline gives CDR1 LGHNA, CDR2 YSLEER. Trimming at V came to 4 bases and at J to 5 bases, leaving 8 bases not matched to a gene. The CDR3 spans 15 residues. The CDR3 DNA reads TGCGCCAGCAGCCCTCGGACAGGGGGTGGGAACGAGCAGTACTTC. Translated: CASSPRTGGGNEQYF.

This rearrangement joins TRBV12-2 to TRBJ1-1. TRBV12-2 is termed a pseudogene. CDR3 length: 14 residues. In DNA form, the CDR3 reads TGTGCAAGTCGCTTATGTGCGGGGAGCACTGAAGCTTTCTTT. It specifies CASRLCAGSTEAFF.

The chain recombines TRBV30 with TRBJ1-5; 11 nucleotides match TRBD1. V lost 0 bases, J lost 6 bases, and 10 bases stayed unmatched. The CDR3 runs to 17 residues. Germline CDR1 reads GTSNPN; CDR2 reads SVGIG (reference sequence). The DNA of the CDR3 is TGTGCCTGGAGTGTACCTAGGGGACAGGGGGTTGTTCAGCCCCAGCATTTT. It is translated as CAWSVPRGQGVVQPQHF.

This sequence joins TRBV7-6 and TRBJ1-3; 7 bases line up with TRBD1. The CDR3 is 18 amino acids. CDR1 and CDR2 (germline): SGHVS, FNYEAQ. The V and J ends lost 5 bases and 4 bases, in that order; junction bases with no gene match: 17. DNA for the CDR3: TGTGCCAGCAGCCTGGCGGCAGGGGGACATTATCGGGGAAACACCATATATTTT. Translated: CASSLAAGGHYRGNTIYF.

The genes are TRBV6-1 and TRBJ2-6, with TRBD1 identical over 8 bases. Germline V CDR1 and CDR2: MNHNS, SASEGT. This CDR3 has 17 residues. The V gene end was trimmed by 1 base and the J gene end by 2 bases; junction bases not matched to a gene: 4. The CDR3 DNA sequence: TGTGCCAGCAGTGAAGGAGACAGGGGCCCTGGGGCCAACGTCCTGACTTTC. It encodes CASSEGDRGPGANVLTF.

The chain uses TRBV19 and TRBJ2-7; 8 bases agree with TRBD1. V lost 5 bases and J lost 1; bases outside the gene matches: 4. This CDR3 region has 14 residues. CDR1 is LNHDA and CDR2 is SQIVND in the germline V gene (reference sequence). CDR3 in DNA: TGTGCCAGTAGTGTACAGGGGGGATCCTACGAGCAGTACTTC. This gives the protein CASSVQGGSYEQYF.

The chain's CDR3 is CASSSARSGRAGETQYF. The CDR3 coding sequence is TGCGCCAGCAGCTCCGCCCGAAGCGGGAGGGCCGGAGAGACCCAGTACTTC. This rearrangement joins TRBV5-1 to TRBJ2-5, with 10 bases fitting TRBD2. Germline V gene data show CDR1 as SGHRS and CDR2 as YFSETQ. The length of the CDR3 is 17 residues. V was pared by 3 bases and J by 4 bases, with 12 bases of the junction left unmatched.

V and J are TRBV5-1 and TRBJ2-7, with D perhaps matching TRBD1 (5 bases). CDR3 size: 13 residues. Trimming took off 2 bases at V and 0 bases at J, with 6 bases between the two ends. Germline-derived CDR1 and CDR2 are SGHRS and YFSETQ. DNA of the CDR3: TGCGCCAGCAGCTTCAGGGACTCCTACGAGCAGTACTTC. Translated, it gives CASSFRDSYEQYF.

This rearrangement joins TRBV4-3 to TRBJ1-5; D gene uncertain. The V end lost 0 bases, the J end lost 3 bases, and 21 bases lay between the germline ends. This CDR3 is built from 19 residues. CDR1 and CDR2 (germline): LGHNA, YSLEER. The CDR3 sequence is CASSQEVMEAWQSNQPQHF. The CDR3 coding sequence is TGCGCCAGCAGCCAAGAGGTCATGGAGGCTTGGCAGTCCAATCAGCCCCAGCATTTT.

The rearrangement joins TRBV5-4 to TRBJ2-5; 10 bases are a match to TRBD2. The DNA end lines up better with TRBJ2-7; the J call may be wrong. From germline, CDR1 is SGHNT and CDR2 YYREEE (reference sequence). The CDR3 extends over 16 amino acids. CDR3 in amino acids: CASSLGSGGAVYEQYF. The CDR3 nucleotides read TGTGCCAGCAGCTTGGGGAGCGGGGGGGCGGTCTACGAGCAGTACTTC.

This chain connects TRBV19 to TRBJ1-2; 7 bases fit TRBD1. The germline V gene has CDR1 LNHDA and CDR2 SQIVND (reference sequence). Trimming took 4 bases from V and 7 from J; bases not matched to a gene: 6. There are 13 residues in the CDR3. In DNA, the CDR3 is TGTGCCAGTAGTAGACAGGGAAGCTGTGGCTACACCTTC. It translates to CASSRQGSCGYTF.

This rearrangement joins TRBV28 to TRBJ2-3; TRBD1 aligns across 7 bases. V shed 6 bases, J shed 1 base, and the junction held 22 bases outside the gene matches. Germline CDR1 is MDHEN and CDR2 is SYDVKM. The CDR3 has 20 residues. CDR3 residues: CASSLMGPGQFFWGTDTQYF. CDR3 nucleotides: TGTGCCAGCAGCCTTATGGGTCCGGGACAGTTCTTTTGGGGCACAGATACGCAGTATTTT.

The chain combines TRBV10-3 with TRBJ2-7; the D gene is possibly TRBD2 (5 bases). From germline, CDR1 is ENHRY and CDR2 SYGVKD. CDR3 length: 15 residues. V was pared by 2 bases and J by 0 bases, with 11 bases between. The CDR3, as DNA: TGTGCCATCAGTGAGCGAGGGTCCCTCTCCTACGAGCAGTACTTC. Its translation: CAISERGSLSYEQYF.